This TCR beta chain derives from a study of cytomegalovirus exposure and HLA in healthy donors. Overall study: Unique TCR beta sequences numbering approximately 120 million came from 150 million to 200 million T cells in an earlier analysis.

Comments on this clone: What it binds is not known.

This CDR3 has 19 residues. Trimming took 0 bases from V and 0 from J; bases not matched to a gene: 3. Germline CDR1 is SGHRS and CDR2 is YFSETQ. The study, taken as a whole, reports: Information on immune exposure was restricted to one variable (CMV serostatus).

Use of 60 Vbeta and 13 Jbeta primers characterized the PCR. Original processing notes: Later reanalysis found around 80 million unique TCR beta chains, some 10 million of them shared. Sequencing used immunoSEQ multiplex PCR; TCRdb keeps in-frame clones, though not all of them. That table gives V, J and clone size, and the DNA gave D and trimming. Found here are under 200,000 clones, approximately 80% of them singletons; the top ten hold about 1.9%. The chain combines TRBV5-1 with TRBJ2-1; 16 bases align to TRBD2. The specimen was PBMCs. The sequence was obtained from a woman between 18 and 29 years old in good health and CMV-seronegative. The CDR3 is CASSLAGTSGRDSYNEQFF. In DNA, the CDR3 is TGCGCCAGCAGCTTGGCCGGGACTAGCGGGAGGGACTCCTACAATGAGCAGTTCTTC.